The source of this TCR beta chain is a study of blood T cell repertoires in COVID-19. Study overall: The United States, Italy and Spain were the sources of the acute and convalescent COVID-19 samples.

Per the authors' pipeline: Reference gene primer amplification gave nucleated cell count estimates. TCRdb keeps only in-frame clones here, not all; method: immunoSEQ multiplex PCR. Clone size and the V and J calls come from that table; the DNA yielded D and trimming. The repertoire consists of about 230,000 clones, with 80% to 90% occurring once and the leading ten covering 4.5% to 6.5%. The CDR3 sequence is 14 residues long. Germline V lookup: CDR1 LGHDT, CDR2 YNNKEL (reference sequence). V shed 0 bases and J 7 bases; nucleotides not matched to a gene: 5. The chain joins TRBV3-1 (or the pseudogene TRBV3-2) to TRBJ2-7; 8 bases are a match to TRBD2. This sequence was found in a man older than 75 with acute or convalescent COVID-19. The sample consisted of peripheral blood. In nucleotides, the CDR3 is TGTGCCAGCAGCCAAGAGGGACTAGGAGGGGAGCAGTACTTC. It translates to CASSQEGLGGEQYF.